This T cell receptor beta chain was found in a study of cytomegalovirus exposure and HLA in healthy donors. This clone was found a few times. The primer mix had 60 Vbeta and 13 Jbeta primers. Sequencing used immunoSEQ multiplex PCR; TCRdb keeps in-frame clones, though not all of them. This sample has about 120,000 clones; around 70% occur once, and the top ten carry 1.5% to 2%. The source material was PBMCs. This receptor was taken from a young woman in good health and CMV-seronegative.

The CDR3 DNA is TGTGCCAGCAGTCGATCGGGAGGTTCCAATGAAAAACTGTTTTTT. This gives the protein CASSRSGGSNEKLFF. The chain has TRBV6-5 and TRBJ1-4, with D unclear. V was cut by 5 bases and J by 5 bases, with 15 bases left in between. CDR3 length: 15 amino acids. Germline V CDR1 and CDR2: MNHEY, SVGAGI.